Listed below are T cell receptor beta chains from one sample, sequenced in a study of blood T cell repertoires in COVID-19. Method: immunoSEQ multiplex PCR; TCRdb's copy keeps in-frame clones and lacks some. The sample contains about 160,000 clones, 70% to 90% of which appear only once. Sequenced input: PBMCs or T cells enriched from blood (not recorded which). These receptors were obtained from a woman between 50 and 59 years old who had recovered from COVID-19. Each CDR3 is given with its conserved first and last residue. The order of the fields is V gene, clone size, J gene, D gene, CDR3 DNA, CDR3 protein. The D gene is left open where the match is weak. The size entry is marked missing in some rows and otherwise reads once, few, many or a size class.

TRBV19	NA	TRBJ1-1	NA	TGTGCCAGTACCACCATTGGGGGGGCGGTGAACACTGAAGCTTTCTTT	CASTTIGGAVNTEAFF
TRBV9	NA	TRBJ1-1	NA	TGTGCCAGCAGCACAAGACAGGCCGACACTGAAGCTTTCTTT	CASSTRQADTEAFF
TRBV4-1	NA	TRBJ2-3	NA	TGCGCCAGCAGCCTTGCGCTGGGTCCCCGGGGGAATACGCAGTATTTT	CASSLALGPRGNTQYF
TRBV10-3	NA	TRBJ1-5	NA	TGTGCCATCAGTGAAGACTATAGCAATCAGCCCCAGCATTTT	CAISEDYSNQPQHF
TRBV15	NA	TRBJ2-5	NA	TGTGCCAGCTCTCAGGGGCCTCAAGAGACCCAGTACTTC	CASSQGPQETQYF
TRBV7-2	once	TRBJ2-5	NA	TGTGCCAGCAGCTTAGTTGCGGGGAACCAAGAGACCCAGTACTTC	CASSLVAGNQETQYF
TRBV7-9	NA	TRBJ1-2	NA	TGTGCCAGCAGCTTAGGGGGCGAGTGGTTACCGCACATAGGCTACACCTTC	CASSLGGEWLPHIGYTF
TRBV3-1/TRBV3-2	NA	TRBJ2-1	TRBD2	TGTGCCAGCAGCCAAGTGGTGCGGGGGGGCCCTGGTTATGAGCAGTTCTTC	CASSQVVRGGPGYEQFF
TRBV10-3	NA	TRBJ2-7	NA	TGTGCCATCATAGAACCGGGTTCCTACGAGCAGTACTTC	CAIIEPGSYEQYF
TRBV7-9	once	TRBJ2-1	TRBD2	TGTGCCAGCAGCTTAGGGGTAGCGGGGGGACCTGAGCAGTTCTTC	CASSLGVAGGPEQFF
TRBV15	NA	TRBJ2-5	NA	TGTGCCACCAGCAGTGCAAACAGGGTTCAGACCCAGTACTTC	CATSSANRVQTQYF
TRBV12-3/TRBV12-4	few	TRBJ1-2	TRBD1	TGTGCCAGCAGGCCACAGGGGGCCGGTGGCTACACCTTC	CASRPQGAGGYTF
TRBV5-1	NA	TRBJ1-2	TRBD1	TGCGCCAGCAGCCGGGACAGGCACTATGGCTACACCTTC	CASSRDRHYGYTF
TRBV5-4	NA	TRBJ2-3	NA	TGTGCCAGCAGCTCTACTAGCACAGATACGCAGTATTTT	CASSSTSTDTQYF
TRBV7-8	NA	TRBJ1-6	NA	TGTGCCAGCAGCTTAGAGGGGCCGGATTCACCCCTCCACTTT	CASSLEGPDSPLHF
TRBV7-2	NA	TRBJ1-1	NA	TGTGCCAGCAAGATAAGGGAGATAATGAACACTGAAGCTTTCTTT	CASKIREIMNTEAFF
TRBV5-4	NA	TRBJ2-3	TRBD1	TGTGCCAGCAGCTTGGGGACAGGGGGACAGACAGATACGCAGTATTTT	CASSLGTGGQTDTQYF
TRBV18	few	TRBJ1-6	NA	TGTGCCAGCTCATCTTTACAGACCAGCACCGGGACTGCCAGCCTTAATTCACCCCTCCACTTT	CASSSLQTSTGTASLNSPLHF
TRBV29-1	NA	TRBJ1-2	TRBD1	TGCAGCGTCCGGGACAGGGCTAACTATGGCTACACCTTC	CSVRDRANYGYTF
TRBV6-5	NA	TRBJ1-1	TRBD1	TGTGCCAGCAGTTACCCGACAGGGTCGGGGACTGAAGCTTTCTTT	CASSYPTGSGTEAFF
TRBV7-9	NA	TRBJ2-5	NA	TGTGCCAGCAGCCCCCCGGGAGCCGAGACCCAGTACTTC	CASSPPGAETQYF
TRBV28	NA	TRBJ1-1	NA	TGTGCCAGCACCGCCGCCTCCGCGTTGAACACTGAAGCTTTCTTT	CASTAASALNTEAFF
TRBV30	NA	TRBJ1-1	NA	TGTGCCTGGGACAGATTGAACACTGAAGCTTTCTTT	CAWDRLNTEAFF
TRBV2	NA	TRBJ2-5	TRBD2	TGTGCCAGCAGTGAACGCCTTTGGGCTAGCGGGGGGAAAGAGACCCAGTACTTC	CASSERLWASGGKETQYF
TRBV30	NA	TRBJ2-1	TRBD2	TGTGCCTGGAGCGAACCGGGACTAGCGACTGAGCAGTTCTTC	CAWSEPGLATEQFF
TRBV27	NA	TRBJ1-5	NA	TGTGCCAGCAGTTTATGGCAGGGAAGGAATCAGCCCCAGCATTTT	CASSLWQGRNQPQHF
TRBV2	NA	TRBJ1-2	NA	TGTGCCAGTGCCAGCTATGGCTACACCTTC	CASASYGYTF
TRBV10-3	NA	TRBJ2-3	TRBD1	TGTGCCATCACGGACAGGGGTCCCACAGATACGCAGTATTTT	CAITDRGPTDTQYF
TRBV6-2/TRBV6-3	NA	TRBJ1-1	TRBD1	TGTGCCAGCAGTTACGACAGGGGACGCTCTGAAGCTTTCTTT	CASSYDRGRSEAFF
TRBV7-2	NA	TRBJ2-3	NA	TGTGCCAGCAGCCCGCCAGGGGTCAGGACAGATACGCAGTATTTT	CASSPPGVRTDTQYF
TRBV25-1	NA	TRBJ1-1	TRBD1	TGTGCCAGCAGTGACTCAAGGGGGCTGGGGACTGAAGCTTTCTTT	CASSDSRGLGTEAFF
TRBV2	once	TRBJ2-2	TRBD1	TGTGCCAGCAGGGAAACAGGGGACACCGGGGAGCTGTTTTTT	CASRETGDTGELFF
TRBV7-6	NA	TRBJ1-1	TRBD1	TGTGCCAGCCTATCTAGGGACAGGGATAACACTGAAGCTTTCTTT	CASLSRDRDNTEAFF
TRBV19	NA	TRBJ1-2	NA	TGTGCCAGTAGTATTCGACAGAATCACTATGGCTACACCTTC	CASSIRQNHYGYTF
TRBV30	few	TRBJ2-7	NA	TGTGCCTGGAGTACCCGGAGCTACGAGCAGTACTTC	CAWSTRSYEQYF
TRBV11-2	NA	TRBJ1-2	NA	TGTGCCAGCAGCCCGGACAGCTATGGCTACACCTTC	CASSPDSYGYTF
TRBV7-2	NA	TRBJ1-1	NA	TGTGCCAGCAGCGGCAGGGGACCCGACACTGAAGCTTTCTTT	CASSGRGPDTEAFF
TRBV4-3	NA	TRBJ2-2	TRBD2	TGCGCCAGCAGCCCAGTGGCGGGGGGCAACACCGGGGAGCTGTTTTTT	CASSPVAGGNTGELFF
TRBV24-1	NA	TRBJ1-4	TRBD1	TGTGCCACCCGACAGGGTATCGAAAAACTGTTTTTT	CATRQGIEKLFF
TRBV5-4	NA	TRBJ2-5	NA	TGTGCCAGCAGCTTCGCAGACACAGCCCTACAAGAGACCCAGTACTTC	CASSFADTALQETQYF